The text below deals with one TCR beta chain. This sample stems from a study of blood T cell repertoires in COVID-19. The overall study: Acute-phase and convalescent COVID-19 samples originated in the United States, Italy and Spain. PBMCs, B-cell-depleted T cells, or T cells provided the cDNA or gDNA that made up the material.

The germline V and J ends were trimmed by 3 bases and 8 bases, with 20 bases remaining between them. CDR3 size: 16 residues. Germline V gene sequence: CDR1 KGHDR, CDR2 SFDVKD. Original data processing: The assay estimated nucleated cells by amplifying reference gene primers. The data were produced by immunoSEQ multiplex PCR, yet TCRdb's version contains in-frame clones alone and is incomplete. From that table come the V and J calls and clone size; the DNA was used to work out D and trimming. The sample has tens of thousands of clones; about 84% are singletons. The receptor's source is a man older than 75 with active or convalescent COVID-19. The sample consisted of peripheral blood. This chain uses TRBV24-1 with TRBJ2-3; the D gene is possibly TRBD2 (6 bases). The CDR3 reads CATSDPRRSGVGTQYF. The CDR3 DNA sequence: TGTGCCACCAGTGATCCCCGAAGGTCGGGGGTTGGTACGCAGTATTTT.